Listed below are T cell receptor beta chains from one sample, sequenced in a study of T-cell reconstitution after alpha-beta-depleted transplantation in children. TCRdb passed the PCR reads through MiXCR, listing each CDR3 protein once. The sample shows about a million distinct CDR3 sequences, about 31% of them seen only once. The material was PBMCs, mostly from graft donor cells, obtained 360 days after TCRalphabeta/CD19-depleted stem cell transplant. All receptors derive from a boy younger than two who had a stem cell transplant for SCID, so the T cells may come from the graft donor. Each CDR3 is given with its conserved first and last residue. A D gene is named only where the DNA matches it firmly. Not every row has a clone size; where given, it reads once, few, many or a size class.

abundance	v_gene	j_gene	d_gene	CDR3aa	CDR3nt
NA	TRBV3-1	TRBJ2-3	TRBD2	CASSPPLNSGGADTQYF	TGTGCCAGCAGCCCCCCCCTTAATAGCGGGGGGGCGGATACGCAGTATTTT
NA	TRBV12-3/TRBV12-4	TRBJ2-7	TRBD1	CASSPQGTEPSYEQYF	TGTGCCAGCAGTCCCCAGGGGACAGAACCCTCCTACGAGCAGTACTTC
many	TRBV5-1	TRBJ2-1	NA	CASNLGGGTYNEQFF	TGCGCCAGCAACCTAGGGGGGGGTACCTACAATGAGCAGTTCTTC
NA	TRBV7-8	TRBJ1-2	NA	CASRPGATPTRYGYTF	TGTGCCAGCAGGCCAGGGGCCACCCCAACCCGCTATGGCTACACCTTC
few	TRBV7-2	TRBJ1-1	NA	CASSLGPRGYTEAFF	TGTGCCAGCAGCTTAGGGCCCAGGGGCTACACTGAAGCTTTCTTT
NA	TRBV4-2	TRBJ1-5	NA	CASSQDWRLGVQPQHF	TGTGCCAGCAGCCAAGATTGGCGTTTGGGCGTGCAGCCCCAGCATTTT
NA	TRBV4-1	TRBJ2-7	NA	CASSPDWAASEQYF	TGCGCCAGCAGCCCCGATTGGGCAGCCTCCGAGCAGTACTTC
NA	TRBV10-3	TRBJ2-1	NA	CAISESGAYNEQFF	TGTGCCATCAGTGAGTCGGGGGCTTACAATGAGCAGTTCTTC
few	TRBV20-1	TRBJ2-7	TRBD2	CSASFGGATYEQYF	TGCAGTGCCTCTTTCGGGGGGGCTACCTACGAGCAGTACTTC
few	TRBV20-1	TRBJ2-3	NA	CSASQRAQSTDTQYF	TGCAGTGCTAGTCAAAGGGCCCAGAGCACAGATACGCAGTATTTT
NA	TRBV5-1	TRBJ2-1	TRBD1	CASSTKAGTGFNEQFF	TGCGCCAGCAGCACAAAGGCCGGGACAGGGTTCAATGAGCAGTTCTTC
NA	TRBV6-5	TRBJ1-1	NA	CASSYSRNWNTEAFF	TGTGCCAGCAGTTACTCAAGGAACTGGAACACTGAAGCTTTCTTT
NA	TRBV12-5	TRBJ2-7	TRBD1	CASLALPGQATYEQYF	TGTGCTAGTTTAGCGCTACCGGGACAGGCTACCTACGAGCAGTACTTC
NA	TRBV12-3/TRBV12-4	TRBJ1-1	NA	CASRRLANTEAFF	TGTGCCAGCAGGAGACTGGCCAACACTGAAGCTTTCTTT
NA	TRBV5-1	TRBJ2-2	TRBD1	CASSLIGGLDIKLFF	TGCGCCAGCAGCTTGATAGGGGGCCTGGACATAAAGCTGTTTTTT
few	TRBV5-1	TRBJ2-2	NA	CASRVLPNTGELFF	TGCGCCAGCAGAGTCTTGCCCAACACCGGGGAGCTGTTTTTT
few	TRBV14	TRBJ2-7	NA	CASSQEGPADFYEQYF	TGTGCCAGCAGCCAAGAGGGCCCCGCAGACTTCTACGAGCAGTACTTC
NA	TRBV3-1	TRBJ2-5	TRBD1	CASSQGRRGQQETQYF	TGTGCCAGCAGCCAAGGACGAAGGGGGCAGCAAGAGACCCAGTACTTC
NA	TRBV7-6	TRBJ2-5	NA	CASSRRIPGQRLQETQYF	TGTGCCAGCAGCCGACGAATACCCGGACAGAGACTCCAAGAGACCCAGTACTTC
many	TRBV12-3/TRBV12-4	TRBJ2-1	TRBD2	CASSFSGGAKNEQFF	TGTGCCAGCAGTTTCAGCGGGGGGGCCAAGAATGAGCAGTTCTTC
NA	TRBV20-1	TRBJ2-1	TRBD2	CSVLSGTYSYNEQFF	TGCAGTGTATTAAGCGGGACCTACTCCTACAATGAGCAGTTCTTC
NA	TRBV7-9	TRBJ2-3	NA	CASSTPKGDTQYF	TGTGCCAGCAGCACTCCTAAGGGAGATACGCAGTATTTT
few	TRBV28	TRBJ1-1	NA	CASGPGGRKNTEAFF	TGTGCCAGCGGACCCGGAGGGAGGAAAAACACTGAAGCTTTCTTT
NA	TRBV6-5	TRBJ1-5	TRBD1	CASSLTGRQPQHF	TGTGCCAGCAGTCTGACAGGGCGTCAGCCCCAGCATTTT
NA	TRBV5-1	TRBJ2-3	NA	CASTPLQGRTDTQYF	TGCGCCAGCACCCCTTTGCAGGGGCGGACAGATACGCAGTATTTT
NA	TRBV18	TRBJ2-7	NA	CASSPQVSGEQYF	TGTGCCAGCTCACCACAAGTGTCGGGGGAGCAGTACTTC
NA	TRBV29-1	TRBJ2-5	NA	CSVEVPPREETQYF	TGCAGCGTTGAAGTCCCCCCCAGGGAAGAGACCCAGTACTTC
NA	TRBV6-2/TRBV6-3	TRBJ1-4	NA	CASSYSSARITNEKLFF	TGTGCCAGCAGTTACTCGTCGGCGAGGATAACTAATGAAAAACTGTTTTTT
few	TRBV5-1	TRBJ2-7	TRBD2	CASSFPTSGGEQYF	TGCGCCAGCAGCTTCCCCACTAGCGGGGGCGAGCAGTACTTC
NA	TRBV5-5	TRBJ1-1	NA	CASSLGPFVRLNTEAFF	TGTGCCAGCAGCTTGGGACCGTTTGTACGATTGAACACTGAAGCTTTCTTT
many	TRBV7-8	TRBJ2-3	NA	CASSSRTDTDTQYF	TGTGCCAGCAGCTCTCGGACAGACACAGATACGCAGTATTTT
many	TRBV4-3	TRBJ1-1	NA	CASSQDDSSFTEAFF	TGCGCCAGCAGCCAAGATGACAGTTCTTTCACTGAAGCTTTCTTT